This TCR beta chain was found in a study of T cell repertoires in cytomegalovirus infection. Study context: Recently described HLA-C-restricted plus well-studied HLA-B-restricted CMV epitopes were used. Signatures in public TCR beta sequences pointed to both CMV infection and matching HLA type. Findings of the study overall: Dominant in the ex vivo response were TCR beta clonotypes restricted by HLA-C and specific for CMV.

TCRdb independently ran MiXCR on the reads; one entry per CDR3 protein. Here the sample spans 90,000 to 120,000 distinct CDR3 sequences, approximately 45% being singletons. Germline CDR1 reads LGHNA; CDR2 reads YNFKEQ. The CDR3 sequence is 16 residues long. V lost 4 bases to trimming and J lost 2 bases; unmatched junction nucleotides: 6. This clonotype was observed at least ten times. What it recognizes is unknown. This chain uses TRBV4-2 with TRBJ2-3; 10 bases are a match to TRBD2. This sequence was found in a human donor in good health (CMV status not recorded). Some clones in this sample may be carry-over from other donors' samples. The sample was CD8+ T cells from cultured PBMCs, taken from culture after CMV antigen stimulation. In nucleotides, the CDR3 is TGTGCCAGCAGCCTCGAAACTAGCGGGGACACAGATACGCAGTATTTT. Protein: CASSLETSGDTDTQYF.